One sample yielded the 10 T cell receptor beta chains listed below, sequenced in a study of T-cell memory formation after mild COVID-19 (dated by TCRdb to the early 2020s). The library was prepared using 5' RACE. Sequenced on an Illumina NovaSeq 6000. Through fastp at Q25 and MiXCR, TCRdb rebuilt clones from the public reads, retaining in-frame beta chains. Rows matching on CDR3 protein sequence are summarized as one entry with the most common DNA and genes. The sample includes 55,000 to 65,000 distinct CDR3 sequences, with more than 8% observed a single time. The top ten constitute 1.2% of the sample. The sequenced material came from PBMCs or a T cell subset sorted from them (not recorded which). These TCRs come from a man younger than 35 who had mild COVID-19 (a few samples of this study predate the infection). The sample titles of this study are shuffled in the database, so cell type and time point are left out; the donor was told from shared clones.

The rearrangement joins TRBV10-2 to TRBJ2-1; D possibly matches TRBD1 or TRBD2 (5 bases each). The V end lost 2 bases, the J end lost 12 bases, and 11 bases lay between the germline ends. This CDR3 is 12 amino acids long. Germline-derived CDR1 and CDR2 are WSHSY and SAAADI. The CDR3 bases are TGCGCCAGCAGTGAGGGGGGTTTAGGGCAGTTCTTC. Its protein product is CASSEGGLGQFF.

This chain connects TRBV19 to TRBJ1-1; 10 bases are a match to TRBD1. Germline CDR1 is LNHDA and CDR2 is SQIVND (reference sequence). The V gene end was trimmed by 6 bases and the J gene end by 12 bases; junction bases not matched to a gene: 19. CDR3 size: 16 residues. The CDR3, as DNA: TGTGCCAGTAGCCCTAAGGGACAGGGGTTTCCGATGTGGACTTTCTTT. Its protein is CASSPKGQGFPMWTFF. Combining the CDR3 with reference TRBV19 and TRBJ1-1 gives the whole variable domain DGGITQSPKYLFRKEGQNVTLSCEQNLNHDAMYWYRQDPGQGLRLIYYSQIVNDFQKGDIAEGYSVSREKKESFPLTVTSAQKNPTAFYLCASSPKGQGFPMWTFFGQGTRLTVV.

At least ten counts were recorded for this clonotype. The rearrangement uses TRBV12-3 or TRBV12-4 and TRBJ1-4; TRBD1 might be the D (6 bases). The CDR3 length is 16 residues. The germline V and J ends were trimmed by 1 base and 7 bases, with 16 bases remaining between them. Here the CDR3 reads CASSLGLLGAGEKLFF. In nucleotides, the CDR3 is TGTGCCAGCAGTTTAGGGCTTTTGGGGGCCGGTGAAAAACTGTTTTTT.

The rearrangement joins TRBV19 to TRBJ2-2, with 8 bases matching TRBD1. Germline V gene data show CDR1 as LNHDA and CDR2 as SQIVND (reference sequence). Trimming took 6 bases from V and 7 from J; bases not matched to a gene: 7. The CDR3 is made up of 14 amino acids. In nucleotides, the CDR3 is TGTGCCAGTAGGGAGACAGGGGCTGGCGGGGAGCTGTTTTTT. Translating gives CASRETGAGGELFF.

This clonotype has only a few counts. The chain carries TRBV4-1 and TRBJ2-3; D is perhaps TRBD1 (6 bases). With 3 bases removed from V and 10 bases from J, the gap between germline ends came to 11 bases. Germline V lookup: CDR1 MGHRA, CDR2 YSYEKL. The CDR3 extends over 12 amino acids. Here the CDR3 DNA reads TGCGCCAGCAGCCACGACCAGGGGCCGCAGTATTTT. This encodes CASSHDQGPQYF.

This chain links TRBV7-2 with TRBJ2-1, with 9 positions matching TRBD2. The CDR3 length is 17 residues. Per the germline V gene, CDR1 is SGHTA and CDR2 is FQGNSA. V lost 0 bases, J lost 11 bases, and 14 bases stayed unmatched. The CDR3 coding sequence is TGTGCCAGCAGCTTAGCGCTTGGCGGGGGGGCGGGGAGGAAGCAGTTCTTC. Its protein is CASSLALGGGAGRKQFF.

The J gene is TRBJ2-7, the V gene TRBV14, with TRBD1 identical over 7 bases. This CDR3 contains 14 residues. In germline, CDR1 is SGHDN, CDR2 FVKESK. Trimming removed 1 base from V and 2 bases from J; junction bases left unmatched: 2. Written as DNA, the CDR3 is TGTGCCAGCAGCCAAGGGGGACAGACCTACGAGCAGTACGTC. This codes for CASSQGGQTYEQYV.

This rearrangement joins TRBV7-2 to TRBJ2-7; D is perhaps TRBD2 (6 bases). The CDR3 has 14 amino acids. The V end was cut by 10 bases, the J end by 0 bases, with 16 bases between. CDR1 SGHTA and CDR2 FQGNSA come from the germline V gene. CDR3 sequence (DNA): TGTGCCACCCAAGCTCGGGGGAGCTCCTACGAGCAGTACTTC. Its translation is CATQARGSSYEQYF.

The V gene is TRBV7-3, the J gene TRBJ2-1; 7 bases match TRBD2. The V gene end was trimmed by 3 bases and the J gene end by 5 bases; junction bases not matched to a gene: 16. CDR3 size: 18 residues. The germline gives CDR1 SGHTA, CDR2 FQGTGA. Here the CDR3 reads CASSLSPSGGEWDNEQFF. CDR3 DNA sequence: TGTGCCAGCAGCTTGTCCCCTAGCGGTGGGGAATGGGACAATGAGCAGTTCTTC. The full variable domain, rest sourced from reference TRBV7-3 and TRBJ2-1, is GAGVSQTPSNKVTEKGKYVELRCDPISGHTALYWYRQSLGQGPEFLIYFQGTGAADDSGLPNDRFFAVRPEGSVSTLKIQRTERGDSAVYLCASSLSPSGGEWDNEQFFGPGTRLTVL.

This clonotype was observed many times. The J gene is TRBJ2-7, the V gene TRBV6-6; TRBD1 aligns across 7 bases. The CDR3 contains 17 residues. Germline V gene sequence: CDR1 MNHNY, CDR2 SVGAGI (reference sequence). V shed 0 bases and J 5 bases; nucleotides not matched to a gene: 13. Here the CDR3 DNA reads TGTGCCAGCAGTTACTCGGGGCCCCAGGGGGTTTACCACGAGCAGTACTTC. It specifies CASSYSGPQGVYHEQYF.